The 22 T cell receptor beta chains below come from one sample, sequenced in a study of T-cell reconstitution after alpha-beta-depleted transplantation in children. TCRbeta library preparation incorporated unique molecular identifiers. MiXCR, run by TCRdb on the PCR reads, gives a single entry per CDR3 protein. This table holds 230,000 or so distinct CDR3 sequences, around 12% found once. The sample consisted of PBMCs from the stem cell graft donor, taken from the stem cell graft. The receptors shown here come from a human donor who donated a stem cell graft to a child with acute lymphoblastic leukemia.

This clonotype was seen many times. V gene TRBV12-3 or TRBV12-4 combines with J gene TRBJ2-5; D is perhaps TRBD2 (5 bases). Between the trimmed V and J ends, which lost 6 bases and 9 bases, there was a span of 14 bases. The CDR3 is 12 residues long. The CDR3 loop reads CASSFNPRAQYF. The CDR3 nucleotides are TGTGCCAGCAGCTTTAACCCGAGGGCCCAGTACTTC.

At least ten counts were recorded for this clonotype. The genes are TRBV12-3 or TRBV12-4 and TRBJ1-5; no definite D call. This CDR3 contains 15 residues. Trimming cost V 5 bases and J 0 bases, with 11 bases left between them. Here the CDR3 DNA reads TGTGCCAGCAGTCCCAACGACGCTAGCAATCAGCCCCAGCATTTT. This gives the protein CASSPNDASNQPQHF.

This clonotype was observed a few times. The V and J genes are TRBV11-2 and TRBJ1-1, with a tentative D call TRBD1 (5 bases). CDR3 length: 13 amino acids. V shed 2 bases and J shed 10 bases, with 14 bases lying between them. Germline values: CDR1 SGHAT, CDR2 FQNNGV. The CDR3 loop reads CASSLLRDVGAFF. The CDR3, as DNA: TGTGCCAGCAGCTTACTTCGGGACGTTGGAGCTTTCTTT.

This clonotype has at least ten counts. The rearrangement links TRBV7-2 to TRBJ1-2, with D unclear. The CDR3 runs 13 residues. The V gene's germline CDR1 is SGHTA and CDR2 FQGNSA. Trimming removed 4 bases at V and 7 bases at J, with 13 bases between. The chain's CDR3 is CASSSDRQLGYTF. DNA of the CDR3: TGTGCCAGCAGCTCGGACCGCCAGCTTGGCTACACCTTC.

Comments on this clonotype: Just one base apart from a much larger clone, this may be a read error. The chain is built from TRBV20-1 and TRBJ1-4, with D unclear. CDR3 length equals 13 residues. V lost 6 bases to trimming and J lost 5 bases, with 13 bases between them. Per the germline V gene, CDR1 is DFQATT and CDR2 is SNEGSKA (reference sequence). CDR3 sequence (DNA): TGCAGTGCCCCCCGTCGGGTGAATGAAAAACTGTTTTTT. The encoded protein is CSAPRRVNEKLFF.

This clonotype appeared many times. The chain carries TRBV28 and TRBJ1-6, with TRBD1 matching over 7 bases. CDR3 length equals 14 residues. V was clipped by 8 bases and J by 10 bases; unmatched bases: 11. The germline CDR1 and CDR2 sequences are MDHEN and SYDVKM. The CDR3 nucleotides read TGTGCCAGCTCCAGGGGGAATGAGGTCTCACCCCTCCACTTT. Translating it yields CASSRGNEVSPLHF. Based on the CDR3 plus reference TRBV28 and TRBJ1-6, the full variable domain is DVKVTQSSRYLVKRTGEKVFLECVQDMDHENMFWYRQDPGLGLRLIYFSYDVKMKEKGDIPEGYSVSREKKERFSLILESASTNQTSMYLCASSRGNEVSPLHFGNGTRLTVT.

This clonotype appeared many times. The chain links TRBV7-2 to TRBJ2-5; D might be TRBD2 (6 bases). V was cut by 5 bases and J by 7 bases, with 20 bases left in between. CDR1 and CDR2 from the germline V gene are SGHTA and FQGNSA. This CDR3 spans 15 amino acids. As DNA, the CDR3 is TGTGCCAGCAGCCCCAGCGTAGGAGGGCCGGGGACCCAGTACTTC. Amino acid sequence: CASSPSVGGPGTQYF.

About this clonotype itself: A much larger clone differs by one base, so this may be a read error. This chain connects TRBV6-5 to TRBJ1-1; D not resolved. Germline V gene sequence: CDR1 MNHEY, CDR2 SVGAGI. This CDR3 comprises 14 residues. Trimming took off 0 bases at V and 0 bases at J, with 5 bases between the two ends. CDR3 nucleotide sequence: TGTGCCAGCAGTTACTCGGCAGTGAACACTGAAGCTTTCTTT. It translates to CASSYSAVNTEAFF.

This clonotype was seen at least ten times. CDR3: CASSCGDRSCEQFF. CDR3 nucleotide sequence: TGTGCCAGCAGTTGTGGGGACAGGTCGTGTGAGCAGTTCTTC. The chain uses TRBV12-3 or TRBV12-4 and TRBJ2-1; 8 positions match TRBD1. The CDR3 sequence is 14 residues long. With V trimmed by 4 bases and J by 9 bases, 8 bases remained unmatched.

J is TRBJ1-5 and V is TRBV5-6, with D possibly being TRBD1 (6 bases). The ends were cut back, 7 bases at V and 4 bases at J, with 15 bases in the middle. The CDR3 totals 14 residues. Germline CDR1 is SGHDT and CDR2 is YYEEEE. CDR3 in amino acids: CASSRGPGNQPQHF. The CDR3 DNA follows: TGTGCCAGCTCCAGGGGTCCGGGGAATCAGCCCCAGCATTTT.

This clonotype was recorded many times. V usage is TRBV9 and J usage is TRBJ1-2; D is uncertain. Trimming shortened V by 0 bases and J by 4 bases, and 13 bases separated the two germline ends. This CDR3 comprises 15 residues. Germline CDR1 reads SGDLS; CDR2 reads YYNGEE. The CDR3 DNA reads as TGTGCCAGCAGCGTAGGGCCAGCAAGATCCTATGGCTACACCTTC. Its protein product is CASSVGPARSYGYTF. The full variable domain, with the rest looked up from reference TRBV9 and TRBJ1-2, is DSGVTQTPKHLITATGQRVTLRCSPRSGDLSVYWYQQSLDQGLQFLIQYYNGEERAKGNILERFSAQQFPDLHSELNLSSLELGDSALYFCASSVGPARSYGYTFGSGTRLTVV.

This clonotype was detected ten times or more. This chain connects TRBV28 to TRBJ2-2; D not certain. The CDR3 extends over 16 amino acids. Germline loops: CDR1 MDHEN, CDR2 SYDVKM. V was trimmed by 6 bases and J by 5 bases, leaving 19 bases between them. The CDR3 reads CASRASGRLRTGELFF. In nucleotides, the CDR3 is TGTGCCAGCAGGGCTTCTGGGCGGCTGCGGACCGGGGAGCTGTTTTTT. Filled out from reference TRBV28 and TRBJ2-2, the complete variable domain reads DVKVTQSSRYLVKRTGEKVFLECVQDMDHENMFWYRQDPGLGLRLIYFSYDVKMKEKGDIPEGYSVSREKKERFSLILESASTNQTSMYLCASRASGRLRTGELFFGEGSRLTVL.

In this sample, this clonotype turned up many times. Here the CDR3 reads CASSFRDNQPQHF. The CDR3 bases are TGTGCCAGCAGCTTCAGGGACAATCAGCCCCAGCATTTT. The V gene is TRBV7-9, the J gene TRBJ1-5; tentatively, D is TRBD1 (5 bases). Germline-derived CDR1 and CDR2 are SEHNR and FQNEAQ (reference sequence). This CDR3 has 13 amino acids. Trimming stripped 3 bases from V and 3 bases from J, with 6 bases between. Combining the CDR3 with reference TRBV7-9 and TRBJ1-5 gives the whole variable domain DTGVSQNPRHKITKRGQNVTFRCDPISEHNRLYWYRQTLGQGPEFLTYFQNEAQLEKSRLLSDRFSAERPKGSFSTLEIQRTEQGDSAMYLCASSFRDNQPQHFGDGTRLSIL.

In this sample, this clonotype turned up many times. The gene calls are TRBV7-6 and TRBJ2-7, with 7 bases identical to TRBD1. The CDR3 has 13 residues. J gave up 7 bases and V 5 bases, and 8 bases lay outside the gene matches. CDR1 and CDR2 (germline): SGHVS, FNYEAQ. The CDR3 loop reads CASSPGQHVEQYF. In DNA form, the CDR3 reads TGTGCCAGCAGCCCGGGACAGCATGTTGAGCAGTACTTC.

Ten or more counts support this clonotype. The V call is TRBV27, the J call TRBJ2-7, with D unresolved. This CDR3 contains 10 residues. V lost 8 bases to trimming and J lost 1 base, with 3 bases between them. Germline V gives CDR1 MNHEY, CDR2 SMNVEV (reference sequence). The CDR3 DNA follows: TGTGCCAGCGTATCCTACGAGCAGTACTTC. Translating gives CASVSYEQYF.

The V call is TRBV6-1, the J call TRBJ2-3; possible D gene TRBD2, 7 bases. This CDR3 spans 14 amino acids. Germline CDR1 MNHNS, CDR2 SASEGT. V was pared by 4 bases and J by 4 bases, with 12 bases between. CDR3 coding DNA: TGTGCCAGCAGTGGGACTAGGGGGGCAGATACGCAGTATTTT. It codes for CASSGTRGADTQYF.

This clonotype was observed at least ten times. Here the CDR3 DNA reads TGTGCCAGCACCTTCCGCGCGGGGAACACTGAAGCTTTCTTT. Translating gives CASTFRAGNTEAFF. The chain couples TRBV27 to TRBJ1-1; D gene uncertain. The CDR3 length is 14 residues. Trimming stripped 7 bases from V and 1 base from J, with 13 bases between. Per germline, CDR1 MNHEY and CDR2 SMNVEV (reference sequence).

This clonotype was picked up many times. The chain has TRBV6-2 or TRBV6-3 and TRBJ2-3; D ambiguous. CDR1 is MNHEY and CDR2 is SVGEGT in the germline V gene. CDR3 size: 19 residues. The V end lost 2 bases, the J end lost 2 bases, and 23 bases lay between the germline ends. CDR3 amino acids: CASSYDALFWTPNTDTQYF. The DNA of the CDR3 is TGTGCCAGCAGTTACGACGCCCTGTTTTGGACCCCGAACACAGATACGCAGTATTTT.

Ten or more counts support this clonotype. This chain connects TRBV14 to TRBJ2-5; maybe TRBD1 (6 bases). Germline V CDR1 and CDR2: SGHDN, FVKESK. The CDR3 runs 15 residues. Trimming left V 4 bases short and J 1 base short, with 13 bases between. CDR3 protein: CASSLLGGSQETQYF. CDR3 bases: TGTGCCAGCAGCCTACTAGGGGGAAGCCAAGAGACCCAGTACTTC.

In its sample, this clonotype was seen many times. J is TRBJ1-4 and V is TRBV10-3, with D uncertain. The V end was cut by 2 bases, the J end by 8 bases, with 18 bases between. This CDR3 spans 16 amino acids. Germline CDR1 and CDR2: ENHRY and SYGVKD. The CDR3 DNA reads TGTGCCATCAGTGAGCCCTCACCGCCAGCAAGAGAAAAACTGTTTTTT. Its translation: CAISEPSPPAREKLFF.

This clonotype has ten or more counts. The rearrangement joins TRBV12-3 or TRBV12-4 to TRBJ1-1, with 9 bases matching TRBD1. This CDR3 region has 14 residues. V lost 5 bases to trimming and J lost 5 bases; unmatched junction nucleotides: 6. DNA for the CDR3: TGTGCCAGCAGTCCACAGGGGGCGCGGACTGAAGCTTTCTTT. Residues: CASSPQGARTEAFF.

This clonotype was seen at least ten times. J is TRBJ2-7 and V is TRBV5-8; tentatively, D is TRBD1 (5 bases). Trimming removed 5 bases at V and 3 bases at J, with 9 bases between. The length of the CDR3 is 12 residues. Germline CDR1 SGHTS, CDR2 YDEGEE. CDR3 residues: CASRKGYYEQYF. DNA of the CDR3: TGTGCCAGCAGGAAGGGGTACTACGAGCAGTACTTC.